This TCR beta chain was sequenced for a study of cytomegalovirus exposure and HLA in healthy donors. Broader study findings: Later findings reportedly placed an Asian-associated ancestry cluster below the approximately 700-donor mean for N-insertions. According to an earlier analysis, most TCR beta V segments yielded productive rearrangements about 87% or about 30% of the time. Later on, a genetic analysis was performed. It linked a missense variant in DCLRE1C with V- and J-gene trimming of TCR beta.

As concerns this clone: Its specificity is unknown.

Primers for the PCR totalled 60 Vbeta and 13 Jbeta. Measured with immunoSEQ multiplex PCR; TCRdb has only the in-frame clones, and not every one. The sample shows 100,000 to 150,000 clones, about 83% of them seen only once. Germline CDR1 reads SGHAT; CDR2 reads FQNNGV. CDR3 length equals 15 residues. The receptor's source is a man between 25 and 39 years old in good health and CMV-seronegative. The chain joins TRBV11-2 to TRBJ2-5; 9 bases match TRBD2. The end of the DNA fits TRBJ2-7 better, so the J call may be wrong. The material sequenced was PBMCs. The CDR3 is CASSEASSGSYEQYF. CDR3 coding DNA: TGTGCCAGCAGTGAGGCTAGTAGCGGGAGTTACGAGCAGTACTTC.